Each of the 27 T cell receptor beta chains below was sequenced from the same sample in a study of cytomegalovirus exposure and HLA in healthy donors. The PCR made use of 60 Vbeta and 13 Jbeta primers. The data were produced by immunoSEQ multiplex PCR, yet TCRdb's version contains in-frame clones alone and is incomplete. Among 90,000 to 150,000 clones listed, 78% were seen once. The sequenced material came from PBMCs. These TCRs come from a woman in her twenties or thirties in good health and CMV-seropositive.

V usage is TRBV6-6 and J usage is TRBJ1-2; a weak D match, TRBD1 (5 bases). Per the germline V gene, CDR1 is MNHNY and CDR2 is SVGAGI (reference sequence). V was cut by 4 bases and J by 8 bases, with 17 bases left in between. The CDR3 runs to 14 residues. In DNA form, the CDR3 reads TGTGCCAGCAGTTCGATGGACACCTTCGGGGGCTACACCTTC. This codes for CASSSMDTFGGYTF.

This sequence joins TRBV11-3 and TRBJ2-1; D is unclear. Trimming removed 2 bases at V and 4 bases at J, with 15 bases between. CDR1 and CDR2 (germline): SGHNT, YENEEA. This CDR3 region has 16 residues. The CDR3 bases are TGTGCCAGCAGCTTACGTGGAGTCGATGGATACAATGAGCAGTTCTTC. Translated: CASSLRGVDGYNEQFF.

This clone was recorded a few times. The chain combines TRBV29-1 with TRBJ2-1; 7 bases match TRBD2. This CDR3 has 11 amino acids. V lost 4 bases, J lost 6 bases, and 0 bases stayed unmatched. Per germline, CDR1 SQVTM and CDR2 ANQGSEA. The CDR3 spells CSVGGGNEQFF. CDR3 nucleotide sequence: TGCAGCGTTGGGGGGGGCAATGAGCAGTTCTTC.

This clone was seen only a few times. This sample also contains other DNA sequences that code for the same CDR3. The chain links TRBV12-5 to TRBJ1-1, with D perhaps TRBD1 (5 bases). With 6 bases removed from V and 6 bases from J, the gap between germline ends came to 14 bases. The germline CDR1 and CDR2 sequences are LGHNT and FRNRAP. The CDR3 is 13 residues long. The CDR3 loop reads CASGYGGVAEAFF. The DNA for the CDR3 is TGTGCTAGTGGATACGGGGGGGTGGCTGAAGCTTTCTTT.

V usage is TRBV7-3 and J usage is TRBJ2-5; 15 bases are shared with TRBD2. V was pared by 4 bases and J by 5 bases, with 11 bases of the junction left unmatched. Germline loops: CDR1 SGHTA, CDR2 FQGTGA. CDR3 length: 18 residues. The CDR3 bases are TGTGCCAGCAGCTCACTCCCAGGACTAGCGGGGGGGCCTGAGACCCAGTACTTC. Translating gives CASSSLPGLAGGPETQYF. The full variable domain, in which reference TRBV7-3 and TRBJ2-5 provide the parts outside the CDR3, is GAGVSQTPSNKVTEKGKYVELRCDPISGHTALYWYRQSLGQGPEFLIYFQGTGAADDSGLPNDRFFAVRPEGSVSTLKIQRTERGDSAVYLCASSSLPGLAGGPETQYFGPGTRLLVL.

About this clone: Given the absence of the conserved phenylalanine or tryptophan at the CDR3 end, a read error is likely. The chain combines TRBV15 with TRBJ1-5, with D unresolved. This CDR3 is 15 amino acids long. Between the trimmed V and J ends, which lost 4 bases and 7 bases, there was a span of 17 bases. Germline V CDR1 and CDR2: LNHNV, YYDKDF (reference sequence). CDR3 nucleotides: TGTGCCACCAGCACAGATCCGACATCCCCCCAGCCCCAGCATCTT. It specifies CATSTDPTSPQPQHL.

This clone has more than one count but fewer than ten. The chain has TRBV19 and TRBJ1-1; no definite D call. The CDR3 runs to 15 residues. Looked up from germline, CDR1 is LNHDA and CDR2 is SQIVND (reference sequence). Trimming left V 6 bases short and J 1 base short, with 15 bases between. The CDR3 spells CASRSSGSGNTEAFF. The DNA of the CDR3 is TGTGCCAGTAGGAGCAGCGGGTCCGGGAACACTGAAGCTTTCTTT.

This clone was detected once. The rearrangement uses TRBV18 and TRBJ1-1; no reliable D call. CDR3 length: 17 amino acids. Trimming removed 3 bases at V and 2 bases at J, with 19 bases between. Per the germline V gene, CDR1 is KGHSH and CDR2 is LQKENI. This chain's CDR3 is CASSPRGLTPINTEAFF. Written as DNA, the CDR3 is TGTGCCAGCTCACCGAGAGGGCTTACGCCCATTAACACTGAAGCTTTCTTT. Full variable domain (rest looked up from reference TRBV18 and TRBJ1-1): NAGVMQNPRHLVRRRGQEARLRCSPMKGHSHVYWYRQLPEEGLKFMVYLQKENIIDESGMPKERFSAEFPKEGPSILRIQQVVRGDSAAYFCASSPRGLTPINTEAFFGQGTRLTVV.

J is TRBJ1-6 and V is TRBV5-4, with 8 bases that match TRBD1. V shed 3 bases, J shed 10 bases, and the junction held 9 bases outside the gene matches. This CDR3 contains 15 residues. Germline lookup yields CDR1 SGHNT and CDR2 YYREEE (reference sequence). The CDR3 is CASSSDRGLGSPLHF. The CDR3 nucleotides are TGTGCCAGCAGCTCCGACAGGGGTTTAGGCTCACCCCTCCACTTT.

This clone was recorded only once. The chain links TRBV6-5 to TRBJ1-1, with 8 bases identical to TRBD1. J lost 1 base, V lost 0 bases, and 4 bases had no gene match. The CDR3 has 16 amino acids. Germline-derived CDR1 and CDR2 are MNHEY and SVGAGI. CDR3 loop: CASSYSRTGRNTEAFF. CDR3 DNA: TGTGCCAGCAGTTACTCAAGGACAGGGAGGAACACTGAAGCTTTCTTT.

The chain is built from TRBV18 and TRBJ1-4; D gene uncertain. V was clipped by 1 base and J by 7 bases, with 13 bases between them. Germline CDR1 KGHSH, CDR2 LQKENI. There are 15 residues in the CDR3. CDR3 DNA: TGTGCCAGCTCACCACAGCCGGCAGGACTTGAAAAACTGTTTTTT. It translates to CASSPQPAGLEKLFF.

The genes are TRBV9 and TRBJ2-3; D possibly corresponds to TRBD2 (7 bases). V was trimmed by 1 base and J by 5 bases, leaving 14 bases between them. The CDR3 spans 15 residues. The germline V gene encodes CDR1 SGDLS and CDR2 YYNGEE. The CDR3 sequence: CASSVSGGGLDTQYF. CDR3 nucleotide sequence: TGTGCCAGCAGCGTAAGTGGGGGGGGCCTAGATACGCAGTATTTT.

V gene TRBV28 combines with J gene TRBJ2-7; 7 positions match TRBD1. CDR1 and CDR2 from the germline V gene are MDHEN and SYDVKM. The CDR3 totals 14 residues. Germline trimming cut 3 bases from V and 0 bases from J; bases unmatched to any gene: 2. The CDR3 region has the DNA TGTGCCAGCAGTTTGGGACAGATCTCCTACGAGCAGTACTTC. Residues: CASSLGQISYEQYF.

The chain employs TRBV4-3 and TRBJ2-5; the match to TRBD1 covers 10 bases. CDR3 size: 15 residues. V trimming: 4 bases; J trimming: 11 bases; junction bases outside the gene matches: 13. CDR1 is LGHNA, CDR2 YSLEER, per germline. The CDR3 DNA sequence: TGCGCCAGCAGCCGCGAGACAGGGGGCAAGGTAGTGCAGTACTTC. Translated, it gives CASSRETGGKVVQYF.

The genes are TRBV7-9 and TRBJ1-1; D is undetermined. The CDR3 contains 13 residues. Between the trimmed V and J ends, which lost 4 bases and 1 base, there was a span of 7 bases. Germline V gene data show CDR1 as SEHNR and CDR2 as FQNEAQ (reference sequence). In DNA, the CDR3 is TGTGCCAGCAGCTCAACAGAGAACACTGAAGCTTTCTTT. Protein: CASSSTENTEAFF.

The CDR3 is CASSPVTGVLEKLFF. As DNA, the CDR3 is TGTGCCAGCAGTCCCGTTACAGGGGTATTGGAAAAACTGTTTTTT. The chain employs TRBV27 and TRBJ1-4; 7 nucleotides line up with TRBD1. The germline V gene encodes CDR1 MNHEY and CDR2 SMNVEV (reference sequence). J lost 8 bases, V lost 5 bases, and 11 bases had no gene match. CDR3 length: 15 amino acids.

The V and J genes are TRBV7-2 and TRBJ1-4; TRBD1 aligns across 7 bases. The CDR3 is 12 residues long. The V segment lost 5 bases and the J segment 8 bases; nucleotides outside the gene matches: 2. Germline V CDR1 and CDR2: SGHTA, FQGNSA. The CDR3 spells CASSPQGEKLFF. CDR3 DNA: TGTGCCAGCAGCCCACAGGGGGAAAAACTGTTTTTT.

The chain couples TRBV29-1 to TRBJ1-2; D may be TRBD1 (5 bases). V lost 7 bases and J 5 bases, leaving 14 bases between the germline ends. Germline V gene data show CDR1 as SQVTM and CDR2 as ANQGSEA. This CDR3 spans 12 amino acids. CDR3 loop: CSAPTAMYGYTF. The DNA for the CDR3 is TGCAGCGCACCGACAGCGATGTATGGCTACACCTTC.

The V and J genes are TRBV5-4 and TRBJ2-7; 9 bases align to TRBD2. CDR1 is SGHNT, CDR2 YYREEE, per germline (reference sequence). With V trimmed by 5 bases and J by 1 base, 4 bases remained unmatched. This CDR3 region has 14 residues. CDR3 loop: CASSRLADSYEQYF. The CDR3 coding sequence is TGTGCCAGCAGTAGACTAGCGGATTCCTACGAGCAGTACTTC.

This clone was seen more than once but under ten times. The V call is TRBV6-1, the J call TRBJ1-2, with TRBD1 identical over 8 bases. Germline CDR1 MNHNS, CDR2 SASEGT. This CDR3 has 16 residues. V was clipped by 4 bases and J by 2 bases; unmatched bases: 9. The CDR3 is CASSALGTGPNYGYTF. In DNA form, the CDR3 reads TGTGCCAGCAGTGCCCTTGGGACAGGACCAAACTATGGCTACACCTTC.

The chain combines TRBV30 with TRBJ1-6, with 8 bases aligning to TRBD1. Unmatched junction bases numbered 3, after V lost 0 bases and J lost 5 bases. The CDR3 has 15 residues. Germline CDR1 GTSNPN, CDR2 SVGIG (reference sequence). The CDR3 reads CAWSVEDRDNSPLHF. The CDR3 coding sequence is TGTGCCTGGAGTGTGGAGGACAGGGATAATTCACCCCTCCACTTT.

The rearrangement links TRBV7-2 to TRBJ2-3; TRBD2 matches at 10 bases. CDR1 and CDR2 from the germline V gene are SGHTA and FQGNSA. CDR3 length: 17 amino acids. V was clipped by 5 bases and J by 5 bases; unmatched bases: 13. Here the CDR3 DNA reads TGTGCCAGCAGCCCCCCGGAAAGCGGGGGGGAGGGAGATACGCAGTATTTT. It encodes CASSPPESGGEGDTQYF.

V gene TRBV27 combines with J gene TRBJ1-5; TRBD1 matches at 8 bases. Germline assignment: CDR1 MNHEY and CDR2 SMNVEV (reference sequence). Unmatched junction bases numbered 4, after V lost 2 bases and J lost 7 bases. The CDR3 covers 14 residues. In DNA form, the CDR3 reads TGTGCCAGCAGTTTAGGACAGGGTTTCCAGCCCCAGCATTTT. It encodes CASSLGQGFQPQHF.

V and J are TRBV13 and TRBJ1-1; no clear D gene. Trimming left V 3 bases short and J 3 bases short, with 11 bases between. CDR1 PRHDT and CDR2 FYEKMQ come from the germline V gene (reference sequence). The CDR3 length is 14 residues. CDR3 nucleotides: TGTGCCAGCAGCTTGGGTGGCGGGGACACTGAAGCTTTCTTT. Encoded protein: CASSLGGGDTEAFF.

The genes are TRBV6-6 and TRBJ2-1, with TRBD2 matching over 14 bases. V dropped 4 bases and J dropped 8; count of bases not matched to a gene: 7. This CDR3 contains 16 residues. Looked up from germline, CDR1 is MNHNY and CDR2 is SVGAGI (reference sequence). The CDR3 DNA follows: TGTGCCAGCAGTTGGACTAGCGGGGGGCAGACTTATGAGCAGTTCTTC. It translates to CASSWTSGGQTYEQFF.

The V and J genes are TRBV28 and TRBJ1-4; D is unresolved. The germline V and J ends were trimmed by 1 base and 12 bases, with 9 bases remaining between them. The CDR3 runs 12 residues. Germline assignment: CDR1 MDHEN and CDR2 SYDVKM. The CDR3 bases are TGTGCCAGCAGTTTATATACGGGAGAACTGTTTTTT. It translates to CASSLYTGELFF.

Comment on this clone: This sample also contains other DNA sequences that code for the same CDR3. The J gene is TRBJ2-7, the V gene TRBV4-3, with 7 bases lining up with TRBD2. CDR3 length equals 15 residues. J lost 3 bases, V lost 0 bases, and 5 bases had no gene match. Germline assignment: CDR1 LGHNA and CDR2 YSLEER. CDR3 region: CASSQDRGGGYEQYF. The CDR3 DNA reads TGCGCCAGCAGCCAAGATCGGGGCGGGGGCTACGAGCAGTACTTC.